Below, one TCR beta chain is given with its context. Its cognate antigen is unknown. Looked up from germline, CDR1 is MNHNS and CDR2 is SASEGT. CDR3 size: 16 residues. With 1 base removed from V and 2 bases from J, the gap between germline ends came to 13 bases. The data were produced by immunoSEQ multiplex PCR, yet TCRdb's version contains in-frame clones alone and is incomplete. The sample has 40,000 to 55,000 clones, 81% seen once. This specimen belongs to a study of T cells in localized non-small cell lung cancer. Study-wide points: Uninvolved nearby lung showed the greatest T cell clonality, exceeding that found in tumor. Blood T cell density predicted longer survival; adjacent-lung clonality, shorter. Out of the top 100 tumor clones, a median around 57 were seen in adjacent lung.

This TCR was recovered from a man aged 40 to 70 with stage III lung adenocarcinoma. The chain is built from TRBV6-1 and TRBJ2-3, with D hard to call. The sample consisted of peripheral blood mononuclear cells, taken before any cancer treatment. This chain's CDR3 is CASSEGVLPHTDTQYF. The CDR3 DNA reads as TGTGCCAGCAGTGAAGGGGTACTACCCCACACAGATACGCAGTATTTT.